Given below is one T cell receptor beta chain in context. Only a few counts were recorded for this clone. The antigen it recognizes is unknown. No per-base quality is available; no much larger clone lies one base away. CDR1 SGHTA and CDR2 FQGTGA are derived from the germline V gene. Reading from cysteine to phenylalanine, the CDR3 counts 15 amino acids. Only the CDR3 DNA stays, 45 bases, in frame from base 1. Germline trimming amounts to 1 base on V and 2 bases on J, with 3 as the count of junction bases outside the gene matches. This specimen comes from a study of a mutant IDH1 vaccine in newly diagnosed glioma (dated by TCRdb to the early 2020s). Turning to the overall study: Patients received eight vaccinations in weeks 1, 3, 5, 7, 11, 15, 19 and 23, corresponding to visits V03 through V10. Vaccination began 4-6 weeks after radiotherapy alone, or alongside temozolomide cycles in the chemotherapy-containing groups. The 30 to 40 treated patients were around 60% male and roughly 40% female, with a mean age of roughly 40 years. Before enrollment, patients had received standard therapy of radiotherapy alone, temozolomide alone, or radiochemotherapy with temozolomide; most received the combination. Peripheral blood was drawn at six visits: V03 (baseline), V05, V07, V10, V12 and V13. Longitudinal TCRB deep sequencing was done for 25 to 30 treated patients, wherever samples were available for exploratory analyses.

The time point label for this specimen denotes: week 11, during vaccination. Every vaccine dose consisted of 300 ug of a 20-mer mutant IDH1 peptide in Montanide, administered subcutaneously together with topical imiquimod. The donors had newly diagnosed IDH1-mutant astrocytomas of WHO grade 3 or 4 that showed loss of nuclear ATRX. The samples were drawn from NOA16, a multicentre, single-arm, open-label phase I trial in Germany that tested a mutant IDH1 peptide vaccine in humans for the first time. Genomic DNA for TCRB sequencing was extracted from EDTA blood using the DNeasy Blood and Tissue Kit. Receptors were amplified or captured by the immunoSEQ multiplex PCR assay. The hsTCRB Kit was used according to the manufacturer's protocol to amplify rearranged TCR beta chain sequences. TCRB libraries were sequenced on an Illumina MiSeq. The paper's data handling went like this. Demultiplexing, trimming and gene mapping were performed with the kit vendor's proprietary platform. The table comes from immuneACCESS by way of TCRdb, which keeps in-frame sequences with V and J called. Part of the clones is missing from these tables; in studies checked, under half for an unresolved V gene and the rest for unknown reasons. V, J and clone size were drawn from that table, and D and trimming were deduced from the DNA. Across this sample there are under 150,000 clones, with 90% seen only once. Roughly 0.65% of the sample goes to the ten largest clones.

Points the paper makes about the study in general: Across multiple MHC alleles, vaccine-induced immune responses were seen in approximately 93% of patients. It was noted by the authors that analyses of patient blood samples could not be reproduced owing to sample limitations. Pseudoprogression appeared unrelated to alterations in the top peripheral T cell clonotypes detected by TCRB sequencing. Availability determined which PBMC samples were chosen for TCRB deep sequencing.

The receptor was isolated from a woman between 45 and 65 years old with glioma. The receptor chain draws on TRBV7-3 and TRBJ2-3; TRBD2 matches 7 bases in the middle. Specimen: PBMCs, collected from a glioma patient whose treatment included an IDH1 peptide vaccine. The nucleotides are TGTGCCAGCAGCTTAAGGAGCGGGATCACAGATACGCAGTATTTT. Translated, it reads CASSLRSGITDTQYF.